The 22 T cell receptor beta chains below come from one sample, sequenced in a study of cytomegalovirus exposure and HLA in healthy donors. Primers for the PCR totalled 60 Vbeta and 13 Jbeta. Some clones are missing from TCRdb's copy, which holds only in-frame ones; the method was immunoSEQ multiplex PCR. The top ten clones hold around an eighth of a sample with 65,000 to 90,000 clones, 60% to 80% of them seen once. The sample comprised PBMCs. The receptors come from a woman between 40 and 50 years old in good health and CMV-seropositive.

This clone was seen more than once but under ten times. The chain joins TRBV6-6 to TRBJ1-6, with a possible D match to TRBD1 (6 bases). The CDR3 runs 16 residues. Germline CDR1 reads MNHNY; CDR2 reads SVGAGI (reference sequence). The ends were cut back, 5 bases at V and 5 bases at J, with 16 bases in the middle. The CDR3 DNA reads TGTGCCAGCAGTCCTCGACAGGTAGATGATAATTCACCCCTCCACTTT. Protein sequence: CASSPRQVDDNSPLHF.

The chain uses TRBV12-5 and TRBJ1-1; TRBD1 aligns across 7 bases. The germline V gene has CDR1 LGHNT and CDR2 FRNRAP. CDR3 size: 13 residues. V was clipped by 5 bases and J by 4 bases; unmatched bases: 4. The CDR3 DNA follows: TGTGCTAGTGGTCGGGACAGCCTCACTGAAGCTTTCTTT. Translation gives CASGRDSLTEAFF.

The chain has TRBV6-1 and TRBJ1-6, with unresolved D. Trimming shortened V by 10 bases and J by 0 bases, and 10 bases separated the two germline ends. Germline CDR1 and CDR2: MNHNS and SASEGT. CDR3 length equals 14 residues. CDR3 coding DNA: TGTGCCATCGCCCGGAGCTCCTATAATTCACCCCTCCACTTT. Its translation: CAIARSSYNSPLHF.

This CDR3 reads CASSPASEGGYGYTF. The CDR3 DNA sequence: TGTGCCAGCTCACCGGCCTCAGAGGGCGGGTATGGCTACACCTTC. The rearrangement uses TRBV18 and TRBJ1-2; D is uncertain. The CDR3 is made up of 15 amino acids. The V end lost 3 bases, the J end lost 5 bases, and 16 bases lay between the germline ends. Germline V gene lookup returns CDR1 KGHSH and CDR2 LQKENI.

The sample holds one count of this clone. The chain employs TRBV13 and TRBJ2-5; TRBD1 aligns across 9 bases. Germline assignment: CDR1 PRHDT and CDR2 FYEKMQ (reference sequence). J was trimmed by 0 bases and V by 5 bases; bases with no gene match: 4. CDR3 length equals 15 residues. CDR3 protein: CASSAGQGNQETQYF. The DNA for the CDR3 is TGTGCCAGCAGCGCGGGACAGGGAAACCAAGAGACCCAGTACTTC.

This clone came up a few times. The CDR3 coding sequence is TGTGCCAGCAGTGAATATAAAATCCCGGGTCCAGAGACCCAGTACTTC. Its translation: CASSEYKIPGPETQYF. J is TRBJ2-5 and V is TRBV25-1; D uncertain. CDR1 and CDR2 from the germline V gene are MGHDK and SYGVNS. V was cut by 0 bases and J by 4 bases, with 15 bases left in between. There are 16 residues in the CDR3.

The chain carries TRBV6-1 and TRBJ2-7; 7 bases match TRBD1. There are 14 residues in the CDR3. The trim removed 8 bases at V and 4 bases at J, leaving 11 bases unmatched. Germline lookup yields CDR1 MNHNS and CDR2 SASEGT. In nucleotides, the CDR3 is TGTGCCAGCTATTCCCGGGACAGAGTTTACGAGCAGTACTTC. Protein sequence: CASYSRDRVYEQYF.

The rearrangement links TRBV30 to TRBJ1-6; no clear D. V was clipped by 2 bases and J by 8 bases, with 13 bases between them. This CDR3 region has 14 residues. Germline values: CDR1 GTSNPN, CDR2 SVGIG (reference sequence). CDR3 DNA sequence: TGTGCCTGGAGTCAGACGGGGTTGGATTCACCCCTCCACTTT. This gives the protein CAWSQTGLDSPLHF.

The gene calls are TRBV18 and TRBJ1-2, with TRBD1 matching over 12 bases. The length of the CDR3 is 17 residues. V was clipped by 2 bases and J by 4 bases; unmatched bases: 8. Looked up from germline, CDR1 is KGHSH and CDR2 is LQKENI. The CDR3 region has the DNA TGTGCCAGCTCACCAACGGGACAGGGGGCGCCCGGCTATGGCTACACCTTC. Encoded protein: CASSPTGQGAPGYGYTF.

The V call is TRBV10-1, the J call TRBJ1-1, with D perhaps matching TRBD1 (5 bases). Trimming left V 4 bases short and J 0 bases short, with 9 bases between. This CDR3 is built from 14 residues. Per germline, CDR1 WNHNN and CDR2 SYGVQD (reference sequence). The CDR3 sequence: CASSGSGLNTEAFF. The CDR3 coding sequence is TGCGCCAGCAGTGGCTCAGGGTTGAACACTGAAGCTTTCTTT.

This clone showed up just a few times. The gene calls are TRBV7-9 and TRBJ2-5, with TRBD2 identical over 13 bases. Germline trimming cut 6 bases from V and 2 bases from J; bases unmatched to any gene: 6. CDR1 is SEHNR and CDR2 is FQNEAQ in the germline V gene (reference sequence). The CDR3 is made up of 16 amino acids. The CDR3 spells CASSRTSGGGQETQYF. The CDR3 DNA is TGTGCCAGCAGTCGGACTAGCGGGGGCGGGCAAGAGACCCAGTACTTC.

The chain combines TRBV7-9 with TRBJ2-7, with TRBD2 as a possible D gene (6 bases). V was pared by 5 bases and J by 5 bases, with 13 bases between. The CDR3 is made up of 13 amino acids. Germline CDR1 SEHNR, CDR2 FQNEAQ (reference sequence). CDR3: CASSHRTGDEQYF. The CDR3 DNA reads TGTGCCAGCAGCCACCGAACGGGGGACGAGCAGTACTTC.

This clone was seen only a few times. CDR3 DNA: TGTGCCAGCAGCCAAGATCCGACCGGGGAGCTGTTTTTT. Amino acids: CASSQDPTGELFF. V and J are TRBV4-2 and TRBJ2-2; D uncertain. Between the trimmed V and J ends, which lost 0 bases and 5 bases, there was a span of 4 bases. This CDR3 is 13 amino acids long. CDR1 is LGHNA, CDR2 YNFKEQ, per germline.

The V call is TRBV4-1, the J call TRBJ2-3, with D perhaps matching TRBD2 (6 bases). CDR1 is MGHRA, CDR2 YSYEKL, per germline. V lost 3 bases and J 2 bases, leaving 15 bases between the germline ends. This CDR3 is 16 amino acids long. The CDR3 DNA is TGCGCCAGCAGCCAGCTACCCCGGGAGCTCACAGATACGCAGTATTTT. Translation: CASSQLPRELTDTQYF.

The chain employs TRBV19 and TRBJ1-2, with a tentative D call TRBD1 (6 bases). The CDR3 length is 13 residues. The V gene's germline CDR1 is LNHDA and CDR2 SQIVND (reference sequence). The ends were cut back, 4 bases at V and 6 bases at J, with 12 bases in the middle. In DNA form, the CDR3 reads TGTGCCAGTAGTAATGTACAGGGAGATGGCTACACCTTC. This encodes CASSNVQGDGYTF.

The rearrangement links TRBV9 to TRBJ1-1, with D unresolved. CDR1 and CDR2 from the germline V gene are SGDLS and YYNGEE. The CDR3 is 13 amino acids. The ends were cut back, 4 bases at V and 1 base at J, with 8 bases in the middle. Here the CDR3 reads CASSPRGNTEAFF. DNA for the CDR3: TGTGCCAGCAGCCCTCGGGGGAACACTGAAGCTTTCTTT.

This chain uses TRBV9 with TRBJ2-2; D possibly corresponds to TRBD1 (5 bases). Per germline, CDR1 SGDLS and CDR2 YYNGEE. V lost 4 bases and J lost 5, with 15 bases in between. The CDR3 spans 15 residues. The chain's CDR3 is CASSLGAGQTGELFF. Written as DNA, the CDR3 is TGTGCCAGCAGCCTAGGAGCAGGGCAGACCGGGGAGCTGTTTTTT.

In the case of this clone: An end of the junction differs from the germline gene, which may be a read error. This chain joins TRBV9 and TRBJ2-3; D call uncertain. CDR1 and CDR2 (germline): SGDLS, YYNGEE. This CDR3 is built from 13 residues. This chain's CDR3 is CASGVVMSDTQYF. Written as DNA, the CDR3 is TGTGCCAGCGGCGTAGTAATGTCAGATACGCAGTATTTT.

V usage is TRBV27 and J usage is TRBJ2-7, with TRBD1 identical over 11 bases. The CDR3 is 13 residues long. Trimming removed 4 bases from V and 6 bases from J; junction bases left unmatched: 2. Germline values: CDR1 MNHEY, CDR2 SMNVEV (reference sequence). CDR3 sequence: CASSSGTGGEQYF. Written as DNA, the CDR3 is TGTGCCAGCAGTTCCGGGACAGGGGGCGAGCAGTACTTC.

The J gene is TRBJ2-2, the V gene TRBV5-1, with D possibly matching TRBD2 (5 bases). Germline values: CDR1 SGHRS, CDR2 YFSETQ. The CDR3 is made up of 15 amino acids. Trimming pared 0 bases from V and 0 bases from J, leaving 6 bases between. This chain's CDR3 is CASSLAGANTGELFF. The CDR3 bases are TGCGCCAGCAGCTTGGCCGGGGCGAACACCGGGGAGCTGTTTTTT.

This clone has only a few counts. This chain uses TRBV10-2 with TRBJ1-4; TRBD1 might be the D (6 bases). This CDR3 region has 13 residues. Germline CDR1 reads WSHSY; CDR2 reads SAAADI. The germline V and J ends were trimmed by 7 bases and 6 bases, with 12 bases remaining between them. The CDR3, as DNA: TGCGCCAGCATGCACAGGGCCGATGAAAAACTGTTTTTT. The encoded protein is CASMHRADEKLFF.

The J gene is TRBJ2-7, the V gene TRBV19, with D maybe TRBD1 (6 bases). Germline loops: CDR1 LNHDA, CDR2 SQIVND (reference sequence). This CDR3 spans 13 amino acids. V shed 5 bases and J shed 0 bases, with 8 bases lying between them. The CDR3 sequence is CASSPDSSYEQYF. CDR3 sequence (DNA): TGTGCCAGTAGTCCGGACAGCTCCTACGAGCAGTACTTC.